This note documents a single TCR beta chain sequence. Antigen specificity is unknown. The data derive from a study of cytomegalovirus exposure and HLA in healthy donors. About the research overall: The study placed 80% to 85% of its 398 genotyped donors in the Caucasian-associated ancestry cluster. Overall study findings and caveats: Sequencing had likely introduced a cluster of highly shared sequence variants as an artifact. The authors enumerated under 200 TCR beta chains as linked to cytomegalovirus. A later analysis found most CMV-associated TCR beta chains apparently HLA-restricted.

The J segment lost 4 bases and the V segment lost 2 bases, leaving 3 bases of the junction unmatched. This CDR3 spans 16 amino acids. Germline V CDR1 and CDR2: SGHVS, FNYEAQ. With 60 Vbeta and 13 Jbeta primers, the PCR was carried out. The protocol was immunoSEQ multiplex PCR, while the TCRdb copy is restricted to in-frame clones and leaves out a portion. The sample records under 200,000 clones, around three quarters being singletons. The rearrangement links TRBV7-6 to TRBJ2-1, with 12 bases fitting TRBD2. The sequenced sample was PBMCs. This receptor was identified in a woman aged 40 to 55 in good health and CMV-seronegative. The CDR3 here is CASSLLAGGRYNEQFF. In DNA form, the CDR3 reads TGTGCCAGCAGCTTACTAGCGGGGGGGCGGTACAATGAGCAGTTCTTC.